Presented here are 15 T cell receptor beta chains from one specimen sequenced in a study of blood T cell repertoires in COVID-19. The repertoire was sequenced with immunoSEQ multiplex PCR; TCRdb's copy has only in-frame clones and lacks some. The sample carries 130,000 or so clones, approximately 86% recorded once. The sequencing sample was made of peripheral blood. The receptors shown here come from a woman aged 55-69 years with acute or convalescent COVID-19.

The chain links TRBV7-2 to TRBJ1-6; 7 bases line up with TRBD1. The J segment lost 0 bases and the V segment lost 5 bases, leaving 10 bases of the junction unmatched. Germline-derived CDR1 and CDR2 are SGHTA and FQGNSA. CDR3 length: 18 amino acids. The CDR3 DNA is TGTGCCAGCAGCAGTGACAGGGTTATCAGCTCCTATAATTCACCCCTCCACTTT. This sequence encodes CASSSDRVISSYNSPLHF.

The rearrangement links TRBV4-1 to TRBJ2-7; 8 nucleotides agree with TRBD1. In germline, CDR1 is MGHRA, CDR2 YSYEKL. This CDR3 region has 15 residues. Trimming cost V 1 base and J 2 bases; bases outside gene matches: 4. CDR3 nucleotide sequence: TGCGCCAGCAGCCAAGTCAGGACAGGGACCTACGAGCAGTACTTC. Its translation: CASSQVRTGTYEQYF.

CDR3 sequence reads: CASSYSGTMNEKLFF. The CDR3 region has the DNA TGTGCCAGCAGTTACTCCGGGACAATGAATGAAAAACTGTTTTTT. V is TRBV6-5 and J is TRBJ1-4; D is perhaps TRBD1 (6 bases). V lost 0 bases and J 5 bases, leaving 10 bases between the germline ends. Germline CDR1 is MNHEY and CDR2 is SVGAGI. This CDR3 is built from 15 residues.

CDR3 DNA: TGTGCCAGCAGCCAGCCCAGGGGTTCCCAAGAGACCCAGTACTTC. Protein sequence: CASSQPRGSQETQYF. The chain joins TRBV3-1 (or the pseudogene TRBV3-2) to TRBJ2-5; D is possibly TRBD1 (6 bases). Trimming pared 3 bases from V and 1 base from J, leaving 12 bases between. Germline-derived CDR1 and CDR2 are LGHDT and YNNKEL (reference sequence). The CDR3 extends over 15 amino acids.

The rearrangement links TRBV5-1 to TRBJ2-7, with D possibly being TRBD1 (5 bases). CDR1 SGHRS and CDR2 YFSETQ come from the germline V gene. Trimming pared 0 bases from V and 1 base from J, leaving 14 bases between. The CDR3 is made up of 16 amino acids. The CDR3 nucleotides read TGCGCCAGCAGCTTGGGGCTTCAGGGAACTTCCTACGAGCAGTACTTC. Its translation is CASSLGLQGTSYEQYF.

The chain uses TRBV20-1 and TRBJ1-6; D is possibly TRBD1 (5 bases). The CDR3 contains 11 residues. V was clipped by 3 bases and J by 19 bases, with 16 bases between them. CDR1 and CDR2 from the germline V gene are DFQATT and SNEGSKA (reference sequence). The CDR3: CSASRDQGGHF. The CDR3 DNA follows: TGCAGTGCTAGTAGGGATCAGGGAGGACACTTT.

The rearrangement joins TRBV11-2 to TRBJ2-1; TRBD1 matches at 11 bases. Germline V gene lookup returns CDR1 SGHAT and CDR2 FQNNGV. The CDR3 runs 15 residues. V dropped 5 bases and J dropped 4; count of bases not matched to a gene: 4. CDR3 DNA: TGTGCCAGCAGCCAGGACAGGGGGCGATACAATGAGCAGTTCTTC. Translation: CASSQDRGRYNEQFF.

Here the CDR3 DNA reads TGTGCCACCAGTGACCTAAAACCCCCGGGACAGGGACGGAATGAGCAGTTCTTC. Its translation is CATSDLKPPGQGRNEQFF. The chain recombines TRBV24-1 with TRBJ2-1, with 9 bases aligning to TRBD1. Per the germline V gene, CDR1 is KGHDR and CDR2 is SFDVKD. Trimming cost V 4 bases and J 7 bases; bases outside gene matches: 16. This CDR3 region has 18 residues.

With respect to this clone: Other nucleotide sequences from this sample produce the same CDR3. The rearrangement joins TRBV9 to TRBJ1-1, with D unclear. Germline CDR1 SGDLS, CDR2 YYNGEE. The length of the CDR3 is 13 residues. Trimming took 2 bases from V and 1 from J, leaving 6 bases between them. The CDR3 nucleotides read TGTGCCAGCAGCGTCACGGGGAACACTGAAGCTTTCTTT. It is translated as CASSVTGNTEAFF. Drawing the rest from reference TRBV9 and TRBJ1-1, the complete variable domain is DSGVTQTPKHLITATGQRVTLRCSPRSGDLSVYWYQQSLDQGLQFLIQYYNGEERAKGNILERFSAQQFPDLHSELNLSSLELGDSALYFCASSVTGNTEAFFGQGTRLTVV.

About this clone itself: Other DNA sequences in this specimen translate into the identical CDR3. The chain carries TRBV15 and TRBJ2-3, with D uncertain. The germline V and J ends were trimmed by 2 bases and 0 bases, with 3 bases remaining between them. The CDR3 runs to 13 residues. From germline, CDR1 is LNHNV and CDR2 YYDKDF (reference sequence). CDR3 nucleotide sequence: TGTGCCACCAGCAGAACAAGCACAGATACGCAGTATTTT. It encodes CATSRTSTDTQYF.

The chain carries TRBV6-6 and TRBJ1-6; D perhaps matches TRBD1 (6 bases). The CDR3 extends over 16 amino acids. V gave up 5 bases and J gave up 3 bases, with 14 bases separating them. CDR1 and CDR2 from the germline V gene are MNHNY and SVGAGI (reference sequence). The CDR3 reads CASSRTGFNYNSPLHF. CDR3 coding DNA: TGTGCCAGCAGTCGAACAGGGTTTAACTATAATTCACCCCTCCACTTT.

The rearrangement joins TRBV5-6 to TRBJ1-2; 7 bases match TRBD1. This CDR3 is 16 amino acids long. V was clipped by 0 bases and J by 4 bases; unmatched bases: 9. The germline CDR1 and CDR2 sequences are SGHDT and YYEEEE. CDR3 residues: CASSLEEGARLYGYTF. The CDR3 DNA sequence: TGTGCCAGCAGCTTGGAGGAGGGGGCCCGACTCTATGGCTACACCTTC.

This rearrangement joins TRBV5-4 to TRBJ1-2; TRBD1 aligns across 7 bases. Germline CDR1 reads SGHNT; CDR2 reads YYREEE (reference sequence). V lost 2 bases, J lost 4 bases, and 5 bases stayed unmatched. The CDR3 covers 14 residues. DNA of the CDR3: TGTGCCAGCAGCTTTAGACAGGGCAGCTATGGCTACACCTTC. Translated, it gives CASSFRQGSYGYTF.

This chain connects TRBV29-1 to TRBJ1-4, with 7 bases lining up with TRBD1. The germline V gene encodes CDR1 SQVTM and CDR2 ANQGSEA. V gave up 5 bases and J gave up 3 bases; unmatched junction bases: 6. This CDR3 region has 14 residues. The CDR3 protein is CSVKEGAANEKLFF. As DNA, the CDR3 is TGCAGCGTTAAGGAGGGGGCGGCTAATGAAAAACTGTTTTTT.

The chain has TRBV27 and TRBJ1-2, with D possibly matching TRBD1 (5 bases). CDR3 size: 13 residues. The ends were cut back, 3 bases at V and 4 bases at J, with 9 bases in the middle. In germline, CDR1 is MNHEY, CDR2 SMNVEV (reference sequence). The DNA of the CDR3 is TGTGCCAGCAGTTTCGGGGGGGTCTATGGCTACACCTTC. Amino acid sequence: CASSFGGVYGYTF.